This T cell receptor beta chain came from a study of T cells in Graves' hyperthyroidism and ophthalmopathy. Study information: Peripheral blood was collected at initial diagnosis, before any treatment.

In patients aged 18 to 65, hyperthyroidism was newly diagnosed, with duration under 2 months. Patients having uncontrolled infection, another autoimmune disease, pregnancy or lactation were not included. Isolation of PBMCs was performed on 8.5 to 10 ml fresh peripheral blood. RNA transcripts were the template for amplifying TCR beta CDR3 regions. The HTBI primer set drove a first-round RT-PCR of the TCR CDR3. TCRdb called the multiplex PCR reads again in MiXCR, with one record for every CDR3 protein. This table has around 350,000 distinct CDR3 sequences, roughly 25% appearing once. The V and J ends lost 8 bases and 4 bases, in that order; junction bases with no gene match: 7. CDR3 size: 14 residues. A few counts support this clonotype.

Sequencing input: blood. The V gene is TRBV12-3 or TRBV12-4, the J gene TRBJ1-5, with TRBD1 matching 8 bases. This sequence was found in a man aged 45-65 years with Graves' hyperthyroidism. The CDR3 sequence is CASCTGTGNQPQHF. In nucleotides, the CDR3 is TGTGCCAGCTGTACCGGGACAGGAAATCAGCCCCAGCATTTT.